This T cell receptor beta chain was identified in a study of radiotherapy plus CTLA-4 blockade in lung cancer. Study summary: Overall, less than 20% of patients showed an objective response, while about 31% attained disease control.

To note about this clone: Its cognate antigen is unknown.

The CDR3 is made up of 16 amino acids. Looked up from germline, CDR1 is MNHEY and CDR2 is SMNVEV (reference sequence). V shed 6 bases and J shed 4 bases, with 21 bases lying between them. This table comes from immunoSEQ multiplex PCR, and its TCRdb copy is limited to in-frame clones, with some not included. The table includes tens of thousands of clones, around 75% detected once. Findings and limits, study-wide: Interferon-beta and early blood T cell clone dynamics reportedly predicted response best. TCR clones of tumor origin grew in blood after radiotherapy plus ipilimumab.

The clonotype was recovered from a human donor with non-small cell lung cancer who had a complete response to radiotherapy plus ipilimumab. The rearrangement links TRBV27 to TRBJ2-5; D might be TRBD1 (6 bases). The sequences come from peripheral blood, collected from a patient treated with radiotherapy plus ipilimumab. In DNA form, the CDR3 reads TGTGCCAGCAGATTGGGGGCTGAAGGGACCCCAGAGACCCAGTACTTC. Its translation is CASRLGAEGTPETQYF.